This TCR beta chain was found in a study of blood T cell repertoires in COVID-19. Study information: Samples taken during acute and convalescent COVID-19 were collected in the United States, Italy and Spain. In each case, the material was cDNA or gDNA derived from T cells, B-cell-depleted T cells, or PBMCs.

Germline V gives CDR1 LGHDT, CDR2 YNNKEL (reference sequence). V lost 4 bases, J lost 9 bases, and 4 bases stayed unmatched. This CDR3 is 13 amino acids long. How the authors handled the data: Estimates of nucleated cell counts were drawn from the amplification of reference gene primers. Using immunoSEQ multiplex PCR, the repertoire was profiled, and TCRdb retains in-frame clones only, with some absent. That table furnishes V, J and clone size, whereas the DNA furnished D and trimming. The sample shows approximately 68,000 clones, about 83% of them seen only once. This clone was observed a few times. The specimen was peripheral blood. The sequence came from a woman aged 55 to 70 with acute or convalescent COVID-19. The chain is built from TRBV3-1 (or the pseudogene TRBV3-2) and TRBJ2-1, with 9 bases identical to TRBD2. The CDR3, as DNA: TGTGCCAGCAGCCGGGCTAGCGGGGTTGAGCAGTTCTTC. Amino acid sequence: CASSRASGVEQFF.